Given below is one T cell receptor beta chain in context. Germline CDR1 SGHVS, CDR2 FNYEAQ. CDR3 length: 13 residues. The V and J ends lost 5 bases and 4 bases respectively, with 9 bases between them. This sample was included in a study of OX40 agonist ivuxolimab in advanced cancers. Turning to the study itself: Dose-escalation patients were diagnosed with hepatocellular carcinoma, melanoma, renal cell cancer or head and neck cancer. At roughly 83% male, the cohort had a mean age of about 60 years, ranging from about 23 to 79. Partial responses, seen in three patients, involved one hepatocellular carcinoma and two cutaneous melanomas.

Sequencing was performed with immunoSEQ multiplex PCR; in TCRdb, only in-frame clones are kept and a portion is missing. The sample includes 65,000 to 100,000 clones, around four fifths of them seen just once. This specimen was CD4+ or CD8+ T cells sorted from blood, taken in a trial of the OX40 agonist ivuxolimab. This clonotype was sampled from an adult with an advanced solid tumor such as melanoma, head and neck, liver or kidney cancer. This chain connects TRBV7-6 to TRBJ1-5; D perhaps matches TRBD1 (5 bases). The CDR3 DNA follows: TGTGCCAGCAGCCCACAGGAAAATCAGCCCCAGCATTTT. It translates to CASSPQENQPQHF.